A single sample gave rise to the 14 T cell receptor beta chains below, sequenced in a study of patients and donors after allogeneic stem cell transplantation. TCRdb independently ran MiXCR on the RT-PCR reads; one entry per CDR3 protein. The sample holds about a million distinct CDR3 sequences, about a sixth seen once. The sample was blood, either unsorted or a sorted T cell fraction (not recorded which). These receptors were collected from a human donor who was either an allogeneic HSCT recipient or a stem cell or donor lymphocyte infusion donor (not recorded which). It is not recorded whose cells these are; they may come from a transplant donor.

This rearrangement joins TRBV6-5 to TRBJ1-1, with D tentatively TRBD1 (5 bases). The germline CDR1 and CDR2 sequences are MNHEY and SVGAGI. Trimming shortened V by 0 bases and J by 1 base, and 9 bases separated the two germline ends. There are 15 residues in the CDR3. CDR3 loop: CASSYSMGGNTEAFF. The CDR3 DNA sequence: TGTGCCAGCAGTTACTCGATGGGGGGGAACACTGAAGCTTTCTTT.

This clonotype was counted many times. The chain couples TRBV29-1 to TRBJ2-1; TRBD2 is a possible D gene (6 bases). With 7 bases removed from V and 9 bases from J, the gap between germline ends came to 25 bases. The CDR3 is 15 residues long. Germline CDR1 and CDR2: SQVTM and ANQGSEA. The CDR3 DNA reads as TGCAGCGGGGGGACGGGACTCCCAGGTGTTGGTGAGCAGTTCTTC. Translated: CSGGTGLPGVGEQFF.

This clonotype appeared a single time. V usage is TRBV7-2 and J usage is TRBJ2-3; 8 nucleotides match TRBD1. J was trimmed by 5 bases and V by 5 bases; bases with no gene match: 3. The V gene's germline CDR1 is SGHTA and CDR2 FQGNSA. The CDR3 totals 13 residues. The CDR3 bases are TGTGCCAGCAGCACCACAGGGGGAGATACGCAGTATTTT. It specifies CASSTTGGDTQYF.

The chain employs TRBV28 and TRBJ2-3; perhaps D is TRBD1 or TRBD2 (5 bases each). Germline lookup yields CDR1 MDHEN and CDR2 SYDVKM. Trimming removed 2 bases from V and 4 bases from J, with 10 bases in between. The CDR3 consists of 14 residues. CDR3 nucleotide sequence: TGTGCCAGCAGTTTAGGGGGAATCGCAGATACGCAGTATTTT. Protein: CASSLGGIADTQYF.

The table lists this clonotype with a few counts. This chain links TRBV9 with TRBJ2-7; 10 bases map to TRBD2. V shed 0 bases and J 5 bases; nucleotides not matched to a gene: 8. CDR1 and CDR2 from the germline V gene are SGDLS and YYNGEE. This CDR3 has 16 amino acids. CDR3 residues: CASSVGPSGGANEQYF. DNA for the CDR3: TGTGCCAGCAGCGTAGGGCCCAGCGGGGGGGCGAACGAGCAGTACTTC.

This chain links TRBV15 with TRBJ1-2, with a tentative D call TRBD1 (6 bases). This CDR3 is built from 19 residues. V lost 0 bases and J lost 5, with 25 bases in between. CDR1 LNHNV and CDR2 YYDKDF come from the germline V gene (reference sequence). CDR3 loop: CATSRDPLFTLDSLYGYTF. The CDR3 bases are TGTGCCACCAGCAGAGATCCTCTCTTTACCCTGGACAGCTTATATGGCTACACCTTC.

This clonotype was recorded a few times. The rearrangement uses TRBV3-1 and TRBJ1-5; TRBD1 agrees at 10 bases. CDR1 LGHDT and CDR2 YNNKEL come from the germline V gene (reference sequence). The length of the CDR3 is 16 residues. V shed 6 bases, J shed 2 bases, and the junction held 7 bases outside the gene matches. CDR3 amino acids: CASRNSGTGGNQPQHF. CDR3 coding DNA: TGTGCCAGCAGGAACTCCGGGACAGGGGGCAATCAGCCCCAGCATTTT.

The V and J genes are TRBV21-1 and TRBJ1-4; the table's D call of TRBD1 was not tested on the DNA. TRBV21-1 is annotated as a pseudogene. The CDR3 has 15 residues. Here the CDR3 DNA reads TGTGCCAGCAGCAAAGGACAGGGCCGATCTGGAAAACTGTTTTTT. As protein: CASSKGQGRSGKLFF.

The sample holds a few counts of this clonotype. This chain uses TRBV4-2 with TRBJ2-2; TRBD1 agrees at 9 bases. V lost 7 bases, J lost 4 bases, and 7 bases stayed unmatched. The CDR3 is 15 amino acids. CDR1 is LGHNA, CDR2 YNFKEQ, per germline. In DNA form, the CDR3 reads TGTGCCAGCACAACGGGACAGGGAGTCACCGGGGAGCTGTTTTTT. This sequence encodes CASTTGQGVTGELFF.

There are a few counts of this clonotype. One junction end disagrees with the germline gene, perhaps due to a read error. The rearrangement uses TRBV5-1 and TRBJ2-7, with 7 bases fitting TRBD2. The CDR3 length is 17 residues. CDR1 is SGHRS and CDR2 is YFSETQ in the germline V gene. The CDR3 DNA reads as TGCGCCAGCAACTTGGTCAGCGGGACCACTCTTACCTACGAGCAGTACTTC. Amino acids: CASNLVSGTTLTYEQYF.

This chain joins TRBV3-1 and TRBJ2-7; a weak D match, TRBD2 (5 bases). Germline V CDR1 and CDR2: LGHDT, YNNKEL (reference sequence). CDR3 length: 13 amino acids. Trimming cost V 3 bases and J 7 bases, with 13 bases left between them. CDR3 in amino acids: CASSHGFPGEQYF. The DNA for the CDR3 is TGTGCCAGCAGCCATGGCTTTCCGGGGGAGCAGTACTTC.

The rearrangement links TRBV6-2 or TRBV6-3 to TRBJ1-5; D gene uncertain. CDR3 length equals 15 residues. From germline, CDR1 is MNHEY and CDR2 SVGEGT. Between the trimmed V and J ends, which lost 0 bases and 9 bases, there was a span of 15 bases. CDR3 coding DNA: TGTGCCAGCAGTTACTCCGGGCCGCTCCGAGCGCCCCAGCATTTT. It specifies CASSYSGPLRAPQHF.

The chain recombines TRBV4-3 with TRBJ1-2; 7 nucleotides agree with TRBD1. Germline values: CDR1 LGHNA, CDR2 YSLEER. The CDR3 length is 13 residues. The trim removed 2 bases at V and 6 bases at J, leaving 3 bases unmatched. The CDR3 coding sequence is TGCGCCAGCAGCCAACTGACAGGGAATGGCTACACCTTC. Translated: CASSQLTGNGYTF.

In its sample, this clonotype was seen many times. The chain links TRBV5-1 to TRBJ2-2, with D possibly being TRBD2 (6 bases). Between the trimmed V and J ends, which lost 2 bases and 4 bases, there was a span of 12 bases. From germline, CDR1 is SGHRS and CDR2 YFSETQ. This CDR3 has 15 residues. This CDR3 reads CASSFRVEGTGELFF. In DNA form, the CDR3 reads TGCGCCAGCAGCTTCAGGGTGGAGGGCACCGGGGAGCTGTTTTTT.